This TCR beta chain appears in the sequencing data of a study of T-cell memory formation after mild COVID-19. Whole-study context: For the most part, TCR clusters were specific to one donor.

This clonotype was recorded a few times. The antigen is not known. Study-wide results and limits: Contracting clones localized mainly to CM and EM when CD4+ and mainly to EMRA when CD8+. Clones that contracted from day 15 to 85 had balanced CD4/CD8; later expanders were CD4+ biased.

TCR alpha and TCR beta cDNA libraries with sample barcodes and UMIs came from 5'RACE using constant-segment primers. Via MiXCR, TCRdb re-called the 5' RACE reads, giving one row per CDR3 protein. Of roughly 280,000 distinct CDR3 sequences in the sample, 15% to 20% are singletons; the top ten hold more than 20%. CDR3 length equals 14 residues. Trimming removed 6 bases from V and 6 bases from J; junction bases left unmatched: 7. The specimen was PBMCs or a T cell subset sorted from them (not recorded which). The sequence was collected from a man younger than 35 who had mild COVID-19 (a few samples of this study predate the infection). Cell type and time point are not known. The rearrangement links TRBV12-3 or TRBV12-4 to TRBJ1-2; 10 bases line up with TRBD1. The CDR3 is CASRLGQGTDGYTF. CDR3 nucleotides: TGTGCCAGCAGATTGGGACAGGGGACGGATGGCTACACCTTC.